This T cell receptor (beta chain) was recorded in a study of blood T cell repertoires in COVID-19. For the study at large: Acute and convalescent COVID-19 specimens originated in the United States, Italy and Spain. From T cells, B-cell-depleted T cells, or PBMCs came the material, which was cDNA or gDNA.

This CDR3 is built from 15 residues. With 3 bases clipped from V and 4 bases from J, the junction kept 6 bases outside the gene matches. Per germline, CDR1 LNHDA and CDR2 SQIVND (reference sequence). As originally analysed: How many nucleated cells were present was estimated from reference gene primer amplification. This table comes from immunoSEQ multiplex PCR, and its TCRdb copy is limited to in-frame clones, with some not included. V and J calls and clone size come straight from that table; D and trimming were deduced from the DNA. This table holds around 200,000 clones, just over 85% found once. The TCR comes from a man aged 50 to 59 with acute or convalescent COVID-19. Sequenced: peripheral blood. The chain recombines TRBV19 with TRBJ1-5; 7 bases are shared with TRBD1. The CDR3 loop reads CASSILDRTNQPQHF. The CDR3 DNA follows: TGTGCCAGTAGTATCTTGGACAGGACAAATCAGCCCCAGCATTTT.